The text below deals with one T cell receptor (beta chain). This sample was taken from a study of T cell repertoires in ileal Crohn's disease. V lost 2 bases to trimming and J lost 7 bases, with 9 bases between them. CDR1 is MNHEY, CDR2 SMNVEV, per germline (reference sequence). This CDR3 comprises 13 residues. Time point meaning: neoterminal ileum biopsy at postoperative endoscopy, about 6 months after surgery. TCRdb keeps only in-frame clones here, not all; method: immunoSEQ multiplex PCR. Of about 11,000 clones listed, 70% to 90% are singletons. Sequencing was carried out using ileal tissue. The sequence came from an adult with Crohn's disease. The chain employs TRBV27 and TRBJ2-1; perhaps TRBD1 as D (5 bases). The CDR3 protein is CASSLGAKNEQFF. CDR3 coding DNA: TGTGCCAGCAGTTTAGGGGCTAAGAATGAGCAGTTCTTC.